This T cell receptor beta chain is drawn from a study of T cells in localized non-small cell lung cancer. This clone was observed a handful of times. The length of the CDR3 is 15 residues. The germline V gene encodes CDR1 LGHNA and CDR2 YNFKEQ. The ends lost 1 base at V and 6 bases at J; junction bases unmatched: 5. Profiling relied on immunoSEQ multiplex PCR, and the TCRdb table lists in-frame clones only, not all of them. The sample yields 45,000 to 65,000 clones, around nine tenths seen once. The clonotype originates from a man aged 40 to 70 with stage I squamous cell lung carcinoma. The rearrangement joins TRBV4-2 to TRBJ2-1, with 8 bases aligning to TRBD2. Sequenced here: peripheral blood, sampled before any cancer treatment. CDR3 nucleotide sequence: TGTGCCAGCAGCCAAGTGGGTAGCGGGGTCAATGAGCAGTTCTTC. Translated, it gives CASSQVGSGVNEQFF.